Shown below are 21 T cell receptor beta chains from a single sample sequenced in a study of shared clonotypes between healthy human individuals. Produced via immunoSEQ multiplex PCR; TCRdb's table is partial and in-frame only. The table records about 490,000 clones, roughly 80% of them present only once. Input material: PBMCs. These receptors all come from a middle-aged woman in good health. Some clones in this sample may be carry-over from other donors' samples.

This sequence joins TRBV6-1 and TRBJ2-7; 7 nucleotides line up with TRBD1. The junction had 4 bases not matched to a gene; V was cut back by 2 bases and J by 0 bases. Germline assignment: CDR1 MNHNS and CDR2 SASEGT. The CDR3 covers 15 residues. CDR3 nucleotide sequence: TGTGCCAGCAGTGAACGAGGACAGGCCTCCTACGAGCAGTACTTC. It translates to CASSERGQASYEQYF.

The chain employs TRBV29-1 and TRBJ2-5; D call uncertain. The CDR3 consists of 12 residues. Germline CDR1 reads SQVTM; CDR2 reads ANQGSEA. The V end was cut by 1 base, the J end by 5 bases, with 8 bases between. DNA for the CDR3: TGCAGCGTTGAAGTAGGGTACGAGACCCAGTACTTC. Translation: CSVEVGYETQYF.

This clone showed up many times. The V gene is TRBV7-8, the J gene TRBJ2-5; 8 bases are shared with TRBD2. The J call may be incorrect, as the DNA end agrees better with TRBJ2-7. Germline CDR1 SGHVS, CDR2 FQNEAQ. This CDR3 contains 18 residues. The CDR3 DNA reads as TGTGCCAGCAGCTTTTTAGCGGGACGAAGCCTAGGGAACTACGAGCAGTACTTC. This codes for CASSFLAGRSLGNYEQYF.

The CDR3 DNA is TGTGCCAGCAGCTCCGGACTAGCGGGGACAGATACGCAGTATTTT. Its protein product is CASSSGLAGTDTQYF. The chain carries TRBV11-2 and TRBJ2-3, with TRBD2 identical over 12 bases. The germline gives CDR1 SGHAT, CDR2 FQNNGV. The CDR3 covers 15 residues. After removal of 4 bases from V and 3 bases from J, the junction contained 2 bases not matched to a gene.

The chain uses TRBV10-3 and TRBJ2-7; the D gene could be TRBD1 or TRBD2 (5 bases each). V was trimmed by 11 bases and J by 3 bases, leaving 17 bases between them. Germline assignment: CDR1 ENHRY and CDR2 SYGVKD. The CDR3 extends over 13 amino acids. DNA for the CDR3: TGTGCCTCTGGGGGTGGACAATTCTACGAGCAGTACTTC. Protein: CASGGGQFYEQYF.

On this clone: This may be a read error, as it is one base from a much larger clone. The chain combines TRBV9 with TRBJ1-1; 7 nucleotides align to TRBD1. Trimming removed 4 bases from V and 1 base from J; junction bases left unmatched: 4. The length of the CDR3 is 14 residues. Germline CDR1 and CDR2: SGDLS and YYNGEE. CDR3 coding DNA: TGTGCCAGCAGCTACGGGACAGCGAACACTGAAGCTTTCTTT. It specifies CASSYGTANTEAFF. Full variable domain (rest looked up from reference TRBV9 and TRBJ1-1): DSGVTQTPKHLITATGQRVTLRCSPRSGDLSVYWYQQSLDQGLQFLIQYYNGEERAKGNILERFSAQQFPDLHSELNLSSLELGDSALYFCASSYGTANTEAFFGQGTRLTVV.

This rearrangement joins TRBV28 to TRBJ2-5; 7 positions match TRBD2. V shed 6 bases, J shed 13 bases, and the junction held 11 bases outside the gene matches. The CDR3 consists of 12 residues. The germline V gene encodes CDR1 MDHEN and CDR2 SYDVKM. The DNA of the CDR3 is TGTGCCAGCAGCCTCTCGGGGAGGGTGACGTACTTC. It is translated as CASSLSGRVTYF.

V is TRBV29-1 and J is TRBJ2-3, with D unclear. With 5 bases removed from V and 2 bases from J, the gap between germline ends came to 8 bases. The length of the CDR3 is 12 residues. Germline lookup yields CDR1 SQVTM and CDR2 ANQGSEA. The CDR3 protein is CSVLADTDTQYF. DNA of the CDR3: TGCAGCGTTCTGGCGGACACAGATACGCAGTATTTT.

For this clone: It differs at one base from a far larger clone, so likely a read error. This chain connects TRBV10-3 to TRBJ1-1; D is unclear. Trimming shortened V by 10 bases and J by 1 base, and 19 bases separated the two germline ends. The germline V gene has CDR1 ENHRY and CDR2 SYGVKD. There are 15 residues in the CDR3. CDR3 amino acids: CASIHGRGWNTEAFF. CDR3 DNA sequence: TGTGCCAGTATACATGGTCGAGGATGGAACACTGAAGCTTTCTTT.

As to this clone: It is likely a read error: a sequence one base away is far more abundant. Other DNA sequences in the same sample also yield this CDR3. The CDR3 is CASSLNPQTQYF. In nucleotides, the CDR3 is TGTGCTAGCAGTTTAAACCCGCAGACCCAGTACTTC. This chain links TRBV28 with TRBJ2-5; D uncertain. This CDR3 is 12 amino acids long. Germline CDR1 and CDR2: MDHEN and SYDVKM.

The chain links TRBV27 to TRBJ1-1; D perhaps matches TRBD1 (5 bases). The germline CDR1 and CDR2 sequences are MNHEY and SMNVEV (reference sequence). The CDR3 is 14 residues long. Trimming pared 1 base from V and 0 bases from J, leaving 6 bases between. CDR3 bases: TGTGCCAGCAGTTTATACAGGTTGAACACTGAAGCTTTCTTT. This sequence encodes CASSLYRLNTEAFF.

The genes are TRBV2 and TRBJ1-2; 10 nucleotides line up with TRBD1. Germline V gives CDR1 SNHLY, CDR2 FYNNEI. This CDR3 region has 13 residues. J was trimmed by 6 bases and V by 6 bases; bases with no gene match: 4. The CDR3 DNA reads as TGTGCCAGCAGCGGACAGGGGGTCGATGGCTACACCTTC. Protein: CASSGQGVDGYTF.

V and J are TRBV5-1 and TRBJ2-3; unclear D gene. V gave up 7 bases and J gave up 1 base, with 10 bases separating them. This CDR3 region has 13 residues. The V gene's germline CDR1 is SGHRS and CDR2 YFSETQ. CDR3 amino acids: CASGVAGTDTQYF. In nucleotides, the CDR3 is TGCGCCAGCGGCGTTGCGGGCACAGATACGCAGTATTTT.

This sequence joins TRBV28 and TRBJ2-3; weak D call: TRBD2 (6 bases). Trimming removed 1 base from V and 14 bases from J, with 13 bases in between. The CDR3 has 12 residues. Germline CDR1 is MDHEN and CDR2 is SYDVKM. In DNA, the CDR3 is TGTGCCAGCAGTTTATCACTAGCAAATCGGTATTTT. It specifies CASSLSLANRYF. Looking up the rest from reference TRBV28 and TRBJ2-3 gives the full variable domain: DVKVTQSSRYLVKRTGEKVFLECVQDMDHENMFWYRQDPGLGLRLIYFSYDVKMKEKGDIPEGYSVSREKKERFSLILESASTNQTSMYLCASSLSLANRYFGPGTRLTVL.

With respect to this clone: A much more abundant neighbour one base away suggests this may be a read error. This chain joins TRBV6-4 and TRBJ2-1; 11 positions agree with TRBD2. Germline CDR1 and CDR2: MRHNA and SNTAGT. The CDR3 covers 16 residues. Trimming removed 0 bases from V and 9 bases from J; junction bases left unmatched: 7. DNA for the CDR3: TGTGCCAGCAGTGACTCGGGACTAGCGGAGGTGGGTGAGCAGTTCTTC. It codes for CASSDSGLAEVGEQFF.

The V and J genes are TRBV6-6 and TRBJ2-3; weak D call: TRBD2 (5 bases). Germline CDR1 is MNHNY and CDR2 is SVGAGI (reference sequence). V was pared by 2 bases and J by 2 bases, with 5 bases between. This CDR3 has 13 residues. The CDR3, as DNA: TGTGCCAGCAGTTACCGGGACACAGATACGCAGTATTTT. Protein: CASSYRDTDTQYF.

This clone was seen only once. This likely traces to a read error, being one base from a far larger clone. The same CDR3 is also encoded by other DNA sequences in this sample. The chain has TRBV4-1 and TRBJ2-5; 9 bases fit TRBD1. J gave up 5 bases and V 0 bases, and 7 bases lay outside the gene matches. The germline V gene has CDR1 MGHRA and CDR2 YSYEKL. CDR3 length: 16 residues. This CDR3 reads CASSQEGTGGAETQYF. Written as DNA, the CDR3 is TGCGCCAGCAGCCAAGAAGGTACAGGGGGCGCTGAGACCCAGTACTTC.

V gene TRBV13 combines with J gene TRBJ2-7; 10 nucleotides line up with TRBD2. CDR3 length: 16 residues. Losses at the gene ends were 4 bases for V and 5 bases for J; bases not matched to a gene: 11. The germline CDR1 and CDR2 sequences are PRHDT and FYEKMQ (reference sequence). CDR3 sequence: CASSWKPGLARDEQYF. Here the CDR3 DNA reads TGTGCCAGCAGCTGGAAACCGGGACTAGCGAGAGACGAGCAGTACTTC.

J is TRBJ2-7 and V is TRBV27; possible D gene TRBD1, 5 bases. Trimming stripped 7 bases from V and 5 bases from J, with 15 bases between. In germline, CDR1 is MNHEY, CDR2 SMNVEV (reference sequence). The CDR3 length is 13 residues. The CDR3 is CASIHGRVHEQYF. The CDR3, as DNA: TGTGCCAGCATCCACGGCAGGGTCCACGAGCAGTACTTC.

The CDR3 loop is CASSPGEGRQPQHF. For the CDR3, the DNA is TGCGCCAGCAGCCCCGGGGAGGGGAGGCAGCCCCAGCATTTT. This chain uses TRBV5-1 with TRBJ1-5, with a weak D call TRBD1 (5 bases). CDR3 length equals 14 residues. V was shortened by 4 bases and J by 7 bases, with 15 bases between the two germline ends. Germline V gene sequence: CDR1 SGHRS, CDR2 YFSETQ.

The V and J genes are TRBV28 and TRBJ2-7, with 10 bases matching TRBD2. The CDR3 covers 15 residues. Trimming removed 6 bases from V and 2 bases from J; junction bases left unmatched: 7. Per germline, CDR1 MDHEN and CDR2 SYDVKM. As DNA, the CDR3 is TGTGCCAGCAGCTCCCCAACTAGCGGGACCTACGAGCAGTACTTC. It specifies CASSSPTSGTYEQYF.